These 2 T cell receptor beta chains came from one sample sequenced in a study of OX40 agonist ivuxolimab in advanced cancers. The data were produced by immunoSEQ multiplex PCR, yet TCRdb's version contains in-frame clones alone and is incomplete. The repertoire holds 80,000 or so clones, 85% to 90% seen once, with approximately 2.3% in the top ten. Sequences were derived from CD4+ or CD8+ T cells sorted from blood, sampled in a trial of the OX40 agonist ivuxolimab. Source of these receptors: an adult with an advanced solid tumor such as melanoma, head and neck, liver or kidney cancer.

The chain recombines TRBV7-9 with TRBJ2-3; possibly TRBD1 or TRBD2 for D (6 bases each). The CDR3 runs 14 residues. Germline CDR1 and CDR2: SEHNR and FQNEAQ (reference sequence). In DNA, the CDR3 is TGTGCTCTCGAGGGGGGCTGGGACACAGATACGCAGTATTTT. Its protein product is CALEGGWDTDTQYF.

This clone was observed once. V gene TRBV10-3 combines with J gene TRBJ1-1, with D unresolved. Germline V gene sequence: CDR1 ENHRY, CDR2 SYGVKD. Trimming stripped 4 bases from V and 1 base from J, with 10 bases between. CDR3 length: 14 residues. CDR3 loop: CAISGDLRNTEAFF. CDR3 nucleotides: TGTGCCATCAGTGGCGACTTAAGGAACACTGAAGCTTTCTTT.